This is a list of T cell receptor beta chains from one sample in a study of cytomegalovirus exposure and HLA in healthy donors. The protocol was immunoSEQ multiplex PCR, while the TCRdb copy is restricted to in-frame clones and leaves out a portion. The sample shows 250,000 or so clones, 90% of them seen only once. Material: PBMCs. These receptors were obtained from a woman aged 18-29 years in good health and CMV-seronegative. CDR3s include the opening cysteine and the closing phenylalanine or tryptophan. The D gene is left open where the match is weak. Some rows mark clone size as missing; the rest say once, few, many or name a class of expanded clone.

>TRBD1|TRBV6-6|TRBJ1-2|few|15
CASSYSVDREYGYTF
TGTGCCAGCAGTTACTCCGTTGACAGGGAGTATGGCTACACCTTC
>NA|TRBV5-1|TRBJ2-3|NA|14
CASSFDSRTDTQYF
TGCGCCAGCAGCTTCGACAGTCGCACAGATACGCAGTATTTT
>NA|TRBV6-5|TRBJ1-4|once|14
CASSGDNHSEKLFF
TGTGCCAGCAGTGGGGACAACCACAGTGAAAAACTGTTTTTT
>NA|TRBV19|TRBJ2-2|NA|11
CASTDTGELFF
TGTGCCAGTACCGACACCGGGGAGCTGTTTTTT
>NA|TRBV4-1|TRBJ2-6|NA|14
CASSRPSGANVLTF
TGCGCCAGCAGCCGGCCCTCTGGGGCCAACGTCCTGACTTTC
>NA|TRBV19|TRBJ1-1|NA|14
CASSDEGVHTEAFF
TGTGCCAGTAGTGACGAGGGGGTTCACACTGAAGCTTTCTTT
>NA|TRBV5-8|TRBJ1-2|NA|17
CASSWDTRYLANYGYTF
TGTGCCAGCAGCTGGGACACCCGATATCTTGCTAACTATGGCTACACCTTC
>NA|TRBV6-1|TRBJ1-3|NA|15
CASSEEGKGLNTIYF
TGTGCCAGCAGTGAAGAAGGAAAGGGGCTCAACACCATATATTTT
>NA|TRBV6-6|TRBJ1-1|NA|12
CASSYVEIEAFF
TGTGCCAGCAGTTACGTAGAGATCGAAGCTTTCTTT
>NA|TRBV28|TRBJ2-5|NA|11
CASSFAETQYF
TGTGCCAGCAGTTTCGCGGAGACCCAGTACTTC
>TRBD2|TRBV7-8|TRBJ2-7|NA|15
CASSLNSGETYEQYF
TGTGCCAGCAGCTTAAATAGCGGGGAGACCTACGAGCAGTACTTC
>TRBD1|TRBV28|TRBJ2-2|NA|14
CASSFQGALGELFF
TGTGCCAGCAGTTTCCAGGGGGCTTTAGGGGAGCTGTTTTTT
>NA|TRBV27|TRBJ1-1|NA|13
CASSFGGNTEAFF
TGTGCCAGCAGTTTCGGAGGAAACACTGAAGCTTTCTTT
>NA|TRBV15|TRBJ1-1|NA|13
CATSREGSTEAFF
TGTGCCACCAGCAGGGAGGGAAGCACTGAAGCTTTCTTT
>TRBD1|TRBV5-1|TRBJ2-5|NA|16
CASSLGDRGQGETQYF
TGCGCCAGCAGCTTGGGTGACAGGGGGCAGGGGGAGACCCAGTACTTC
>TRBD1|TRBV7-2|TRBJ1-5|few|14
CASSPDRGDQPQHF
TGTGCCAGCAGCCCGGACAGGGGGGATCAGCCCCAGCATTTT
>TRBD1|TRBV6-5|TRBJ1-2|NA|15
CASSYSTGVGNGYTF
TGTGCCAGCAGTTATTCCACAGGGGTTGGAAATGGCTACACCTTC
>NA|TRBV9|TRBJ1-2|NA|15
CASSVDEGIYYGYTF
TGTGCCAGCAGCGTAGACGAGGGAATTTACTATGGCTACACCTTC
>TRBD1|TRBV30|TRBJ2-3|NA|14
CAWSTGAPTDTQYF
TGTGCCTGGTCTACAGGGGCCCCCACCGATACGCAGTATTTT
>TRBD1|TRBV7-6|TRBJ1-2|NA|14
CASSPTDRGHGYTF
TGTGCCAGCAGCCCTACCGACAGGGGGCATGGCTACACCTTC
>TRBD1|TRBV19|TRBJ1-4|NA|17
CASSIIWVARGNEKLFF
TGTGCCAGTAGTATTATTTGGGTCGCCAGGGGGAATGAAAAACTGTTTTTT
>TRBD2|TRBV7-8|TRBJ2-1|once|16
CASSYRLAGGYNEQFF
TGTGCCAGCAGCTACCGGCTAGCGGGGGGCTACAATGAGCAGTTCTTC
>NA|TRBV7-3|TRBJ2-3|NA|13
CASSFAGSDTQYF
TGTGCCAGCAGTTTCGCGGGTTCAGATACGCAGTATTTT
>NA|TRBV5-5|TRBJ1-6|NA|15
CASSLFQGPNSPLHF
TGTGCCAGCAGCTTGTTCCAGGGGCCTAATTCACCCCTCCACTTT
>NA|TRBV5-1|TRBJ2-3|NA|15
CASSGTGPGTDTQYF
TGCGCCAGCAGCGGTACAGGGCCGGGCACAGATACGCAGTATTTT
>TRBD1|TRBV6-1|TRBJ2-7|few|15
CASSEETGAGYEQYF
TGTGCCAGCAGTGAAGAGACAGGGGCCGGCTACGAGCAGTACTTC
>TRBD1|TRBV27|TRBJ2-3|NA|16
CASSLSGQVLTDTQYF
TGTGCCAGCAGTTTATCTGGACAGGTACTCACAGATACGCAGTATTTT
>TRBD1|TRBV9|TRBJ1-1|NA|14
CASSVSGGVTEAFF
TGTGCCAGCAGCGTTTCAGGGGGCGTCACTGAAGCTTTCTTT
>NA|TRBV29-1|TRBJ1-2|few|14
CSVEDLGFGYGYTF
TGCAGCGTTGAAGATCTAGGTTTCGGCTATGGCTACACCTTC
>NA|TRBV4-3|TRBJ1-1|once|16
CASSQGGGTGNTEAFF
TGCGCCAGCAGCCAAGGGGGCGGAACTGGGAACACTGAAGCTTTCTTT
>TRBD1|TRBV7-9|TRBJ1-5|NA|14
CASSFDRADQPQHF
TGTGCCAGCAGCTTCGACAGGGCCGATCAGCCCCAGCATTTT
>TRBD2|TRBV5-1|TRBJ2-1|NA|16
CASSPGTSGSYNEQFF
TGCGCCAGCAGCCCAGGGACTAGCGGATCCTACAATGAGCAGTTCTTC
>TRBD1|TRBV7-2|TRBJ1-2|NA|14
CASSIYRGAYGYTF
TGTGCCAGCAGCATCTACAGGGGTGCCTATGGCTACACCTTC
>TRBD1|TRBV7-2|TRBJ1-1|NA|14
CASSLGQVNTEAFF
TGTGCCAGCAGCCTCGGACAGGTGAACACTGAAGCTTTCTTT
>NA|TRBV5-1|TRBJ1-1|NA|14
CASSKNKGGTEAFF
TGCGCCAGCAGCAAAAATAAGGGGGGGACTGAAGCTTTCTTT
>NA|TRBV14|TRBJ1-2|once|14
CASSSGRGNYGYTF
TGTGCCAGCAGCAGCGGACGGGGAAACTATGGCTACACCTTC